The 23 T cell receptor beta chains reported below all come from one sample, sequenced in a study of blood T cell repertoires in COVID-19 (dated by TCRdb to the early 2020s). Library generation was performed with the immunoSEQ multiplex PCR assay. TCRdb stores this immuneACCESS table with in-frame sequences only. Part of the clones is absent; in the studies checked, under half of the shortfall reflects unresolved V genes, and no reason is known for the rest. A total of roughly 170,000 clones appear in this sample, almost 80% of them only once. The ten most abundant clones make up 17% of the sample. Material: PBMCs or T cells enriched from blood (not recorded which). Source of these receptors: a woman in her fifties or sixties who had recovered from COVID-19.

The rearrangement uses TRBV30 and TRBJ1-3, with 7 nucleotides matching TRBD1. V was pared by 1 base and J by 4 bases, with 7 bases of the junction left unmatched. This CDR3 is 15 amino acids long. Germline loops: CDR1 GTSNPN, CDR2 SVGIG (reference sequence). The chain's CDR3 is CAWSDWRGRGNTIYF. DNA for the CDR3: TGTGCCTGGAGTGACTGGAGGGGGCGAGGAAACACCATATATTTT.

V gene TRBV7-9 combines with J gene TRBJ1-1, with 7 bases fitting TRBD1. Trimming at V came to 5 bases and at J to 6 bases, leaving 6 bases not matched to a gene. The germline V gene encodes CDR1 SEHNR and CDR2 FQNEAQ (reference sequence). CDR3 size: 13 residues. In DNA form, the CDR3 reads TGTGCCAGCAGCCGCATTCAGGGGGCTGAAGCTTTCTTT. As protein: CASSRIQGAEAFF. The variable domain in full, completed from reference TRBV7-9 and TRBJ1-1, reads DTGVSQNPRHKITKRGQNVTFRCDPISEHNRLYWYRQTLGQGPEFLTYFQNEAQLEKSRLLSDRFSAERPKGSFSTLEIQRTEQGDSAMYLCASSRIQGAEAFFGQGTRLTVV.

V usage is TRBV5-1 and J usage is TRBJ2-1; the D gene is possibly TRBD2 (6 bases). V lost 0 bases, J lost 1 base, and 8 bases lay in between. Germline V gene lookup returns CDR1 SGHRS and CDR2 YFSETQ. The CDR3 is 15 amino acids. CDR3 nucleotide sequence: TGCGCCAGCAGCTTGGACGGGACTTCCTACAATGAGCAGTTCTTC. Its translation: CASSLDGTSYNEQFF. The whole variable domain, remainder taken from reference TRBV5-1 and TRBJ2-1, is KAGVTQTPRYLIKTRGQQVTLSCSPISGHRSVSWYQQTPGQGLQFLFEYFSETQRNKGNFPGRFSGRQFSNSRSEMNVSTLELGDSALYLCASSLDGTSYNEQFFGPGTRLTVL.

The J gene is TRBJ1-2, the V gene TRBV3-1 (or the pseudogene TRBV3-2), with unresolved D. Germline V gene lookup returns CDR1 LGHDT and CDR2 YNNKEL (reference sequence). V was shortened by 0 bases and J by 10 bases, with 12 bases between the two germline ends. There are 13 residues in the CDR3. CDR3 DNA: TGTGCCAGCAGCCAAGATCGTATGGTGGCCTACACCTTC. Protein: CASSQDRMVAYTF.

This chain links TRBV9 with TRBJ2-1, with TRBD1 matching 10 bases. Losses at the gene ends were 3 bases for V and 3 bases for J; bases not matched to a gene: 3. Germline CDR1 and CDR2: SGDLS and YYNGEE. CDR3 size: 15 residues. The DNA for the CDR3 is TGTGCCAGCAGCGAAGGACAGGGGGTCTACAATGAGCAGTTCTTC. Translated, it gives CASSEGQGVYNEQFF.

The chain recombines TRBV10-1 with TRBJ1-4; possible D gene TRBD1, 5 bases. The CDR3 spans 15 residues. Germline V gives CDR1 WNHNN, CDR2 SYGVQD (reference sequence). With 3 bases removed from V and 5 bases from J, the gap between germline ends came to 13 bases. Here the CDR3 DNA reads TGCGCCAGCAGTGAATGGGAGGGGTTAAATGAAAAACTGTTTTTT. Protein product: CASSEWEGLNEKLFF.

The chain couples TRBV2 to TRBJ1-1, with 7 bases matching TRBD1. Germline-derived CDR1 and CDR2 are SNHLY and FYNNEI. V lost 4 bases and J lost 6; bases outside the gene matches: 5. The CDR3 covers 13 residues. DNA of the CDR3: TGTGCCAGCAGTGGGACAGGAGCGGCTGAAGCTTTCTTT. Protein product: CASSGTGAAEAFF.

The chain couples TRBV6-6 to TRBJ2-1; D ambiguous. The CDR3 loop spans 13 amino acids. V lost 5 bases and J lost 2, with 7 bases in between. CDR1 is MNHNY, CDR2 SVGAGI, per germline (reference sequence). In DNA, the CDR3 is TGTGCCAGCAGTCCCTCCCCCTACAATGAGCAGTTCTTC. Translating gives CASSPSPYNEQFF.

The rearrangement uses TRBV5-1 and TRBJ2-5; 7 bases map to TRBD2. The CDR3 contains 14 residues. V gave up 0 bases and J gave up 2 bases; unmatched junction bases: 1. Germline CDR1 reads SGHRS; CDR2 reads YFSETQ. The CDR3 sequence is CASSLGTSQETQYF. DNA for the CDR3: TGCGCCAGCAGCTTGGGGACTAGTCAAGAGACCCAGTACTTC.

The chain joins TRBV28 to TRBJ1-1; TRBD1 might be the D (6 bases). Trimming left V 5 bases short and J 3 bases short, with 13 bases between. Germline values: CDR1 MDHEN, CDR2 SYDVKM. The CDR3 totals 14 residues. Written as DNA, the CDR3 is TGTGCCAGCAGTGGGACACCAGTCTACACTGAAGCTTTCTTT. Encoded protein: CASSGTPVYTEAFF.

The count of this clone is one. This chain joins TRBV28 and TRBJ2-3; 7 nucleotides match TRBD2. Germline values: CDR1 MDHEN, CDR2 SYDVKM. CDR3 length equals 15 residues. J gave up 1 base and V 4 bases, and 5 bases lay outside the gene matches. CDR3 in DNA: TGTGCCAGCAGTTCGGCGGGAGAGGGCACAGATACGCAGTATTTT. It yields the protein CASSSAGEGTDTQYF.

In this sample, this clone turned up a few times. The rearrangement links TRBV3-1 (or the pseudogene TRBV3-2) to TRBJ2-5; TRBD2 matches 8 bases. This CDR3 spans 14 amino acids. Germline assignment: CDR1 LGHDT and CDR2 YNNKEL (reference sequence). Trimming at V came to 5 bases and at J to 5 bases, leaving 7 bases not matched to a gene. The CDR3 DNA reads TGTGCCAGCAGCAACGCGGGGGGAAGGGAGACCCAGTACTTC. Its translation is CASSNAGGRETQYF.

The J gene is TRBJ2-7, the V gene TRBV7-9; 8 nucleotides match TRBD2. The CDR3 spans 14 residues. The J segment lost 6 bases and the V segment lost 1 base, leaving 5 bases of the junction unmatched. In germline, CDR1 is SEHNR, CDR2 FQNEAQ (reference sequence). CDR3 sequence (DNA): TGTGCCAGCAGCTTAGGAGGCAGCGGGGGCGAGCAGTACTTC. This encodes CASSLGGSGGEQYF.

V usage is TRBV28 and J usage is TRBJ2-7, with TRBD2 matching over 8 bases. This CDR3 contains 14 residues. Germline lookup yields CDR1 MDHEN and CDR2 SYDVKM. The trim removed 6 bases at V and 7 bases at J, leaving 11 bases unmatched. The CDR3 sequence: CASSSPSGSREQYF. The CDR3 DNA is TGTGCCAGCAGCTCCCCCAGCGGGAGTAGGGAGCAGTACTTC.

This clone was found a few times. V and J are TRBV12-3 or TRBV12-4 and TRBJ1-5; D is undetermined. Trimming removed 3 bases at V and 7 bases at J, with 7 bases between. CDR3 length: 12 amino acids. CDR3 DNA sequence: TGTGCCAGCAGTTTTCCGGGGCAGCCCCAGCATTTT. Residues: CASSFPGQPQHF.

This clone was seen only once. The chain couples TRBV28 to TRBJ1-5; D is unresolved. The CDR3 is 14 amino acids. Trimming left V 7 bases short and J 6 bases short, with 16 bases between. Germline CDR1 MDHEN, CDR2 SYDVKM. The CDR3 here is CASTPGRSTQPQHF. The CDR3 DNA reads TGTGCCAGCACCCCCGGCAGGTCGACTCAGCCCCAGCATTTT. The entire variable domain, with the rest obtained from reference TRBV28 and TRBJ1-5, is as follows: DVKVTQSSRYLVKRTGEKVFLECVQDMDHENMFWYRQDPGLGLRLIYFSYDVKMKEKGDIPEGYSVSREKKERFSLILESASTNQTSMYLCASTPGRSTQPQHFGDGTRLSIL.

This chain joins TRBV19 and TRBJ2-7, with D possibly TRBD1 on 6 matching bases. CDR1 is LNHDA and CDR2 is SQIVND in the germline V gene (reference sequence). Trimming cost V 1 base and J 9 bases, with 19 bases left between them. The CDR3 runs 15 residues. The CDR3 coding sequence is TGTGCCAGTAGTATAGGAACTGCCAGGGGAGAACGGCAGTACTTC. Protein sequence: CASSIGTARGERQYF.

This clone has at least ten counts. The rearrangement joins TRBV29-1 to TRBJ1-1; D might be TRBD1 (6 bases). The CDR3 runs 13 residues. Deletions cut 3 bases from V and 5 bases from J, with 13 bases between. CDR1 and CDR2 from the germline V gene are SQVTM and ANQGSEA. CDR3 residues: CSVESVGGTEAFF. CDR3 DNA sequence: TGCAGCGTTGAGAGCGTAGGGGGAACTGAAGCTTTCTTT.

This clone turned up a few times. J is TRBJ2-7 and V is TRBV7-2; TRBD2 agrees at 7 bases. CDR1 SGHTA and CDR2 FQGNSA come from the germline V gene. This CDR3 comprises 15 residues. Trimming took 2 bases from V and 3 from J; bases not matched to a gene: 7. The CDR3 DNA follows: TGTGCCAGCAGCTTAACGGCGGGAGCCGTCTACGAGCAGTACTTC. Protein sequence: CASSLTAGAVYEQYF. The whole variable domain, filled in from reference TRBV7-2 and TRBJ2-7, reads GAGVSQSPSNKVTEKGKDVELRCDPISGHTALYWYRQSLGQGLEFLIYFQGNSAPDKSGLPSDRFSAERTGGSVSTLTIQRTQQEDSAVYLCASSLTAGAVYEQYFGPGTRLTVT.

This rearrangement joins TRBV7-8 to TRBJ2-7; the match to TRBD1 covers 9 bases. This CDR3 is 15 amino acids long. Germline V lookup: CDR1 SGHVS, CDR2 FQNEAQ. V lost 3 bases, J lost 4 bases, and 7 bases stayed unmatched. This chain's CDR3 is CASSLTGTGKYEQYF. CDR3 bases: TGTGCCAGCAGCTTGACCGGGACAGGGAAGTACGAGCAGTACTTC.

This clone was found a few times. V is TRBV2 and J is TRBJ2-7; D is unresolved. The germline V gene has CDR1 SNHLY and CDR2 FYNNEI. The CDR3 is 13 residues long. Between the trimmed V and J ends, which lost 4 bases and 6 bases, there was a span of 13 bases. Written as DNA, the CDR3 is TGTGCCAGCAGTGCGTCTGAATTTAGCGAGCAGTACTTC. Its protein product is CASSASEFSEQYF.

The CDR3 protein is CASSFTTGSGYTF. CDR3 bases: TGTGCCAGCAGCTTCACCACAGGATCTGGCTACACCTTC. This chain uses TRBV5-4 with TRBJ1-2; tentative D call: TRBD1 (5 bases). The CDR3 has 13 amino acids. Germline V gene lookup returns CDR1 SGHNT and CDR2 YYREEE (reference sequence). The V end lost 2 bases, the J end lost 7 bases, and 12 bases lay between the germline ends.

The CDR3 nucleotides are TGTGCCAGTAGTACAGAAGCAGAGACCCAGTACTTC. Its protein product is CASSTEAETQYF. This chain connects TRBV19 to TRBJ2-5, with D hard to call. V lost 4 bases to trimming and J lost 4 bases, with 7 bases between them. The germline CDR1 and CDR2 sequences are LNHDA and SQIVND (reference sequence). The CDR3 has 12 amino acids.